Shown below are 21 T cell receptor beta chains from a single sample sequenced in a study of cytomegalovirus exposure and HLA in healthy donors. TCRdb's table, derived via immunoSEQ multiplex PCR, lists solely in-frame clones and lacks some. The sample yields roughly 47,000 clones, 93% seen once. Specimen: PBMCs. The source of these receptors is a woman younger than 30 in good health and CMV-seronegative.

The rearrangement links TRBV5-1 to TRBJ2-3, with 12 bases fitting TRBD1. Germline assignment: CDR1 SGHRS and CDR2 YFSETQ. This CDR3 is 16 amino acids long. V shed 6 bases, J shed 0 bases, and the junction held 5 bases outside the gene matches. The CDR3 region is CASTAGTGGSTDTQYF. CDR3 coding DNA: TGCGCCAGCACCGCCGGGACAGGGGGCAGCACAGATACGCAGTATTTT.

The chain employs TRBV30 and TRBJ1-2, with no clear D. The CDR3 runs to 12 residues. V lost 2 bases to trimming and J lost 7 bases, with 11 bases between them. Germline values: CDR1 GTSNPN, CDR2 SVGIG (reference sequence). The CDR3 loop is CAWSPPDSGYTF. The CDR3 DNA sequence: TGTGCCTGGAGTCCGCCCGACTCTGGCTACACCTTC. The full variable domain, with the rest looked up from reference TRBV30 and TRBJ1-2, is SQTIHQWPATLVQPVGSPLSLECTVEGTSNPNLYWYRQAAGRGLQLLFYSVGIGQISSEVPQNLSASRPQDRQFILSSKKLLLSDSGFYLCAWSPPDSGYTFGSGTRLTVV.

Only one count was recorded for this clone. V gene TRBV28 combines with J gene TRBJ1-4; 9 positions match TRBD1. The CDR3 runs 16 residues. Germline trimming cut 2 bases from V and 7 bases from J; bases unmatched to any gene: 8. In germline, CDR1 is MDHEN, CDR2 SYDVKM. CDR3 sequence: CASSLATGGVSEKLFF. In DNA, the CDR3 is TGTGCCAGCAGTTTAGCCACAGGGGGCGTCAGTGAAAAACTGTTTTTT.

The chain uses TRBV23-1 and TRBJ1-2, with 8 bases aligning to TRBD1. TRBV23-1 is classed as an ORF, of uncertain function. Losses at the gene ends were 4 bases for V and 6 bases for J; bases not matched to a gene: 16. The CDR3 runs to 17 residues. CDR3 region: CASSPGGDNFGVDGYTF. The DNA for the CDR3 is TGCGCCAGCAGTCCAGGGGGCGATAACTTCGGTGTAGATGGCTACACCTTC.

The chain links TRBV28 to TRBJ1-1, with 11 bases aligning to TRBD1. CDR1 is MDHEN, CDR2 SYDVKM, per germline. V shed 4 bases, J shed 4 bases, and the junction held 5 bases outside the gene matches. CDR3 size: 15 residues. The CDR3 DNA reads TGTGCCAGCAGTTCTTCCGGGACAGGGGGCACTGAAGCTTTCTTT. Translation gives CASSSSGTGGTEAFF.

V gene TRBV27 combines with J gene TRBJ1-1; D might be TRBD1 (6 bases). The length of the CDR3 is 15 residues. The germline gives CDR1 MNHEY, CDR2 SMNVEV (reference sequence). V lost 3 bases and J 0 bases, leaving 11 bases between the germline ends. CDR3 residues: CASSFSTGLNTEAFF. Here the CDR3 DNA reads TGTGCCAGCAGTTTTTCGACAGGACTGAACACTGAAGCTTTCTTT.

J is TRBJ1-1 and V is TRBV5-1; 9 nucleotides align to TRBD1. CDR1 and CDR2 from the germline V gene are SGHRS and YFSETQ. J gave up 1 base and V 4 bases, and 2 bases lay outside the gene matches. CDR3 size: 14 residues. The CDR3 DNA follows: TGCGCCAGCAGCCCGGGACAGGGGAACACTGAAGCTTTCTTT. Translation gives CASSPGQGNTEAFF.

The CDR3 loop reads CASSLDGGVEKLFF. The DNA of the CDR3 is TGTGCCAGCAGCTTGGATGGGGGGGTTGAAAAACTGTTTTTT. The chain uses TRBV5-4 and TRBJ1-4; a weak D match, TRBD1 (5 bases). V lost 0 bases to trimming and J lost 7 bases, with 10 bases between them. Germline V CDR1 and CDR2: SGHNT, YYREEE (reference sequence). This CDR3 region has 14 residues.

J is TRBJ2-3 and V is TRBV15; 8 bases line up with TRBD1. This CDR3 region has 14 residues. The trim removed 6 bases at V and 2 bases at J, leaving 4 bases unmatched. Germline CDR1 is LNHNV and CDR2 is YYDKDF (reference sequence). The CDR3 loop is CATRTTGDTDTQYF. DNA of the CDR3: TGTGCCACCAGGACGACAGGGGACACAGATACGCAGTATTTT.

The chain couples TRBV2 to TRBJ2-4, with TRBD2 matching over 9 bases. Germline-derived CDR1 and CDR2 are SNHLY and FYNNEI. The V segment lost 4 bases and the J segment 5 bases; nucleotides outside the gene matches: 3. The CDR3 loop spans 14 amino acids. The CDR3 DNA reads TGTGCCAGCAGTGCTAGCGGGATACAAAACATTCAGTACTTC. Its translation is CASSASGIQNIQYF.

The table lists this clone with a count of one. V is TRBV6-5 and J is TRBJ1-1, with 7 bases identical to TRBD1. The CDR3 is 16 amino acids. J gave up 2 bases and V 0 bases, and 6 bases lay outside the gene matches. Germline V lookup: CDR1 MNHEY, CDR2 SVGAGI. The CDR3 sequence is CASSYSFGGGNTEAFF. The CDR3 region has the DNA TGTGCCAGCAGTTACTCGTTCGGAGGGGGCAACACTGAAGCTTTCTTT.

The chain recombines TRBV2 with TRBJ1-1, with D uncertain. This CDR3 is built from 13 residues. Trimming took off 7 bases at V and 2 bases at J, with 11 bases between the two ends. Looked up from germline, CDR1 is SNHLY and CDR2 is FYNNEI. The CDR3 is CASKSEQNTEAFF. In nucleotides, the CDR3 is TGTGCCAGCAAATCCGAGCAAAACACTGAAGCTTTCTTT.

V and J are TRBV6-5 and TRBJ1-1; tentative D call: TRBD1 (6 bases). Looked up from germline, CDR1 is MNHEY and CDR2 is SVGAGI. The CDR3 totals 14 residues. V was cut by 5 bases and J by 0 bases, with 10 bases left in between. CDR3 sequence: CASSPQGLNTEAFF. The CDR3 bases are TGTGCCAGCAGTCCACAGGGTTTGAACACTGAAGCTTTCTTT.

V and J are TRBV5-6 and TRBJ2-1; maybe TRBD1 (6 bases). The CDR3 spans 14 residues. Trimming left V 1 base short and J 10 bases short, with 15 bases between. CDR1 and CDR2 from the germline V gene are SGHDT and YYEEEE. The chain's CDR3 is CASSLLQGIGEQFF. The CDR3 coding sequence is TGTGCCAGCAGCTTGTTACAGGGAATAGGGGAGCAGTTCTTC.

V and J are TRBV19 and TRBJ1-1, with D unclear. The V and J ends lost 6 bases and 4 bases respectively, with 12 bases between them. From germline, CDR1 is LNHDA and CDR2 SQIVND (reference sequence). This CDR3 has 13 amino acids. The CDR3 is CASSQLGGTEAFF. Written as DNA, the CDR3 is TGTGCCAGTAGCCAGTTGGGAGGCACTGAAGCTTTCTTT.

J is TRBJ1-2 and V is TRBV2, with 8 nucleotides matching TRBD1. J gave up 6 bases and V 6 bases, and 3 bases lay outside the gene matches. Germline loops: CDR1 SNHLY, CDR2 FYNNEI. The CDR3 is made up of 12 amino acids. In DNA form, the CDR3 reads TGTGCCAGCAGCTCGACAGGGGATGGCTACACCTTC. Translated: CASSSTGDGYTF.

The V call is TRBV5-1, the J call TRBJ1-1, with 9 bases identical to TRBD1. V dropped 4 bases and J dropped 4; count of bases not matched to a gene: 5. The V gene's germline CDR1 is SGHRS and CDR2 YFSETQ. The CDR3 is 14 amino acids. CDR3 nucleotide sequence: TGCGCCAGCAGCCCGGACAGGGGAGGCACTGAAGCTTTCTTT. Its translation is CASSPDRGGTEAFF.

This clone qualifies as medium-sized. The CDR3 DNA sequence: TGTGCCAGCAGCCAAGATGCGGGGGGTTACAATGAGCAGTTCTTC. Its protein is CASSQDAGGYNEQFF. The J gene is TRBJ2-1, the V gene TRBV4-2; 8 bases match TRBD2. Germline CDR1 is LGHNA and CDR2 is YNFKEQ. The CDR3 is made up of 15 amino acids. V gave up 0 bases and J gave up 4 bases; unmatched junction bases: 2.

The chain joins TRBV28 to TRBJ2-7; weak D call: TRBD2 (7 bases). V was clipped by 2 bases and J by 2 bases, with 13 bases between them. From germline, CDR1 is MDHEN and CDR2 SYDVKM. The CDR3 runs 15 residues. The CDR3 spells CASSLTGGGTYEQYF. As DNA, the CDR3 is TGTGCCAGCAGTTTAACGGGGGGCGGGACCTACGAGCAGTACTTC.

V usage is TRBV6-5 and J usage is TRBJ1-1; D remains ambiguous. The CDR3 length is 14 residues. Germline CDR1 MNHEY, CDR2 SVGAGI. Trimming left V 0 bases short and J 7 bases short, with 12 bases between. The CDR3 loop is CASSYSTVSGEAFF. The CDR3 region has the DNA TGTGCCAGCAGTTACTCTACGGTATCAGGTGAAGCTTTCTTT.

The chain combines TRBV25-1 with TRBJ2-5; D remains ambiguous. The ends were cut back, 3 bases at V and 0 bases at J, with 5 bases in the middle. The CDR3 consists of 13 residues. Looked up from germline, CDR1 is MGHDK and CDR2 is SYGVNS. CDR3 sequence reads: CASSDDYQETQYF. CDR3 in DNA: TGTGCCAGCAGTGATGACTACCAAGAGACCCAGTACTTC.